The 28 T cell receptor beta chains given below trace back to one sample, sequenced in a study of CD8+CD57+ T cells in acquired aplastic anemia (dated by TCRdb to 2016 to 2018). Instrument used: Illumina HiSeq 2000. TCR beta VDJ combination and CDR3 sequence profiling used genomic DNA as the template. TCRdb reprocessing: public reads trimmed at Q25 with fastp, clones called with MiXCR, in-frame beta chains kept. Rows matching on CDR3 protein sequence are summarized as one entry with the most common DNA and genes. The sample contains about 180,000 distinct CDR3 sequences, approximately 45% of them found a single time. The ten top clones hold around 2.9% of the sample. Material: sorted CD4+, CD8+, or CD8+CD57+ T cells (not recorded which) from PBMCs. These receptors all come from a human donor in good health.

This clonotype was detected many times. The rearrangement links TRBV12-3 or TRBV12-4 to TRBJ2-2; no definite D call. This CDR3 has 13 amino acids. The ends were cut back, 5 bases at V and 5 bases at J, with 9 bases in the middle. This chain's CDR3 is CASSTRPTGELFF. CDR3 sequence (DNA): TGTGCCAGCAGTACCCGGCCGACCGGGGAGCTGTTTTTT.

The chain is built from TRBV2 and TRBJ2-7; D is unclear. V was shortened by 4 bases and J by 2 bases, with 9 bases between the two germline ends. The CDR3 contains 13 residues. Germline V gene data show CDR1 as SNHLY and CDR2 as FYNNEI. The CDR3 DNA reads TGTGCCAGCAGTGGCGGCAGCACCTACGAGCAGTACTTC. Translating gives CASSGGSTYEQYF.

The chain joins TRBV19 to TRBJ2-7; D unresolved. The V and J ends lost 5 bases and 0 bases respectively, with 8 bases between them. CDR3 length equals 13 residues. Germline CDR1 and CDR2: LNHDA and SQIVND (reference sequence). The CDR3 region has the DNA TGTGCCAGTAGTGTTGGGGTCTCCTACGAGCAGTACTTC. It translates to CASSVGVSYEQYF.

As to this clonotype: A much larger clone lies one base from this, so it may be a read error. The rearrangement uses TRBV5-1 and TRBJ1-3; D remains unclear. Looked up from germline, CDR1 is SGHRS and CDR2 is YFSETQ. V gave up 4 bases and J gave up 15 bases, with 14 bases separating them. This CDR3 region has 11 residues. The CDR3, as DNA: TGCGCCAGCAGCGGAACCGGGCACACATATTTT. This codes for CASSGTGHTYF.

This clonotype occurred many times. This chain uses TRBV2 with TRBJ1-2, with a possible D match to TRBD1 (5 bases). The germline V gene has CDR1 SNHLY and CDR2 FYNNEI. With 7 bases removed from V and 0 bases from J, the gap between germline ends came to 12 bases. The CDR3 has 14 residues. The CDR3 bases are TGTGCCAGCACTGTGGGGGGTACTAACTATGGCTACACCTTC. Translated: CASTVGGTNYGYTF.

This chain joins TRBV7-8 and TRBJ2-7; TRBD1 might be the D (5 bases). Germline V gene sequence: CDR1 SGHVS, CDR2 FQNEAQ. This CDR3 is built from 12 residues. Trimming removed 4 bases from V and 11 bases from J, with 15 bases in between. The CDR3 loop reads CASSSSQTVKYF. CDR3 nucleotides: TGTGCCAGCAGCTCCTCCCAGACAGTAAAGTACTTC.

This clonotype was seen only a few times. The chain joins TRBV6-2 or TRBV6-3 to TRBJ1-4; D is uncertain. The ends were cut back, 7 bases at V and 6 bases at J, with 15 bases in the middle. CDR1 and CDR2 (germline): MNHEY, SVGEGT. The CDR3 consists of 14 residues. The CDR3 is CASKNAGDYEKLFF. CDR3 nucleotide sequence: TGTGCCAGCAAAAATGCGGGAGACTATGAAAAACTGTTTTTT.

In regard to this clonotype: This may arise from a read error, as a much more abundant clone is one base away. The V call is TRBV13, the J call TRBJ2-7; weak D call: TRBD2 (5 bases). This CDR3 comprises 13 residues. CDR1 and CDR2 from the germline V gene are PRHDT and FYEKMQ (reference sequence). Here the CDR3 reads CASSGETSYEQYF. CDR3 coding DNA: TGTGCCAGCAGCGGGGAGACCTCCTATGAGCAGTACTTC.

As DNA, the CDR3 is TGTGCCAGCAGCCCCGACTCTAAGAGTTCACCCCTCCACTTT. It translates to CASSPDSKSSPLHF. The genes are TRBV7-6 and TRBJ1-6; D remains ambiguous. The germline gives CDR1 SGHVS, CDR2 FNYEAQ. V was trimmed by 5 bases and J by 9 bases, leaving 14 bases between them. The CDR3 is made up of 14 amino acids.

The V gene is TRBV20-1, the J gene TRBJ2-7; D is unclear. The germline V gene encodes CDR1 DFQATT and CDR2 SNEGSKA (reference sequence). Trimming shortened V by 6 bases and J by 6 bases, and 15 bases separated the two germline ends. This CDR3 spans 12 amino acids. The CDR3 DNA follows: TGCAGTGCCGCGGTACAAGAGCGCGAGCAGTACTTC. Protein product: CSAAVQEREQYF.

J is TRBJ2-2 and V is TRBV10-3, with 8 bases aligning to TRBD1. This CDR3 is built from 15 residues. Germline V gene lookup returns CDR1 ENHRY and CDR2 SYGVKD. The V and J ends lost 3 bases and 1 base, in that order; junction bases with no gene match: 1. The CDR3 here is CAISEGQGNTGELFF. Here the CDR3 DNA reads TGTGCCATCAGTGAAGGACAGGGGAACACCGGGGAGCTGTTTTTT.

The CDR3 region has the DNA TGTGCCAGTAGGAAGACAGGGTTGGGGTACGAGCAGTACTTC. Translation: CASRKTGLGYEQYF. The chain couples TRBV19 to TRBJ2-7, with 7 nucleotides matching TRBD1. The CDR3 consists of 14 residues. The V segment lost 6 bases and the J segment 4 bases; nucleotides outside the gene matches: 9. The germline CDR1 and CDR2 sequences are LNHDA and SQIVND (reference sequence).

The genes are TRBV20-1 and TRBJ1-1, with D tentatively TRBD1 (5 bases). The CDR3 runs 11 residues. V lost 0 bases, J lost 8 bases, and 7 bases lay in between. CDR1 DFQATT and CDR2 SNEGSKA come from the germline V gene (reference sequence). The CDR3 coding sequence is TGCAGTGCTAGAGAGACAGCCGAAGCTTTCTTT. Protein: CSARETAEAFF.

The gene calls are TRBV15 and TRBJ2-3, with D unresolved. The CDR3 runs 13 residues. Germline-derived CDR1 and CDR2 are LNHNV and YYDKDF (reference sequence). V was clipped by 3 bases and J by 4 bases, with 8 bases between them. Here the CDR3 DNA reads TGTGCCACCAGCAGTCAGATCTCAGATACGCAGTATTTT. Amino acid sequence: CATSSQISDTQYF.

J is TRBJ2-2 and V is TRBV24-1; D may be TRBD1 (6 bases). The germline V gene has CDR1 KGHDR and CDR2 SFDVKD. Deletions cut 4 bases from V and 13 bases from J, with 12 bases between. There are 12 residues in the CDR3. CDR3 nucleotide sequence: TGTGCCACCAGTGAGGGACCGACAGGGCTGTTTTTT. Translation: CATSEGPTGLFF.

Only one count was recorded for this clonotype. The chain combines TRBV7-2 with TRBJ1-4, with D unresolved. The CDR3 consists of 13 residues. Germline CDR1 is SGHTA and CDR2 is FQGNSA. V lost 2 bases to trimming and J lost 7 bases, with 8 bases between them. The CDR3 DNA reads TGTGCCAGCAGCTTATGGGGAAGTGAAAAACTGTTTTTT. This gives the protein CASSLWGSEKLFF.

A few counts support this clonotype. The CDR3 nucleotides are TGTGCCACCGGCAACAGACAGGAGAATAATTCACCCCTCCACTTT. Protein product: CATGNRQENNSPLHF. The rearrangement uses TRBV15 and TRBJ1-6, with D maybe TRBD1 (6 bases). Germline lookup yields CDR1 LNHNV and CDR2 YYDKDF (reference sequence). The CDR3 is made up of 15 amino acids. Trimming removed 8 bases at V and 5 bases at J, with 16 bases between.

The V call is TRBV19, the J call TRBJ2-1, with D hard to call. The V end was cut by 5 bases, the J end by 8 bases, with 13 bases between. The germline V gene has CDR1 LNHDA and CDR2 SQIVND (reference sequence). The CDR3 has 13 amino acids. In nucleotides, the CDR3 is TGTGCCAGTAGTGCCGCTAGGATCGATGAGCAGTTCTTC. This codes for CASSAARIDEQFF.

In the case of this clonotype: The conserved phenylalanine or tryptophan normally closing the CDR3 is absent here, so this likely arose from a read error. The chain carries TRBV3-1 and TRBJ2-7; TRBD2 agrees at 8 bases. Germline V CDR1 and CDR2: LGHDT, YNNKEL (reference sequence). After removal of 4 bases from V and 3 bases from J, the junction contained 11 bases not matched to a gene. This CDR3 region has 16 residues. This chain's CDR3 is CASSPGGVFSHYEQYS. The CDR3 nucleotides read TGTGCCAGCAGCCCCGGGGGGGTCTTCAGCCACTACGAGCAGTACTCC.

The rearrangement joins TRBV11-2 to TRBJ2-7; D is undetermined. Germline loops: CDR1 SGHAT, CDR2 FQNNGV. The V gene lost 0 bases and the J gene lost 0 bases, with 9 bases spanning the gap. This CDR3 is 15 amino acids long. As DNA, the CDR3 is TGTGCCAGCAGCTTAGACCCCAGACCCTCCTACGAGCAGTACTTC. Its translation is CASSLDPRPSYEQYF.

This clonotype was seen at least ten times. The chain uses TRBV12-3 or TRBV12-4 and TRBJ1-2; D perhaps matches TRBD1 (6 bases). CDR3 size: 14 residues. Trimming left V 3 bases short and J 3 bases short, with 11 bases between. The CDR3 DNA reads TGTGCCAGCAGTTTTGGGCCAGGGGACTATGGCTACACCTTC. It encodes CASSFGPGDYGYTF.

The chain has TRBV10-3 and TRBJ2-7, with 8 bases fitting TRBD1. From germline, CDR1 is ENHRY and CDR2 SYGVKD. The CDR3 is made up of 8 amino acids. The CDR3 DNA reads as TGTGCCATCTCCGGACAGGGAGTC. This sequence encodes CAISGQGV.

This clonotype has at least ten counts. The gene calls are TRBV7-2 and TRBJ1-2; weak D call: TRBD1 (6 bases). The ends were cut back, 3 bases at V and 5 bases at J, with 10 bases in the middle. This CDR3 has 13 residues. CDR1 is SGHTA, CDR2 FQGNSA, per germline. The CDR3 here is CASSLGHHYGYTF. In DNA form, the CDR3 reads TGTGCCAGCAGCTTGGGACACCATTATGGCTACACCTTC. The whole variable domain, filled in from reference TRBV7-2 and TRBJ1-2, reads GAGVSQSPSNKVTEKGKDVELRCDPISGHTALYWYRQSLGQGLEFLIYFQGNSAPDKSGLPSDRFSAERTGGSVSTLTIQRTQQEDSAVYLCASSLGHHYGYTFGSGTRLTVV.

This clonotype was detected only a few times. This chain uses TRBV24-1 with TRBJ1-6; 8 bases agree with TRBD1. From germline, CDR1 is KGHDR and CDR2 SFDVKD. The CDR3 has 16 residues. The junction had 9 bases not matched to a gene; V was cut back by 3 bases and J by 9 bases. This CDR3 is CATSDAGQGKSSPLHF. The CDR3 DNA follows: TGTGCCACCAGTGATGCTGGACAGGGAAAGAGTTCACCCCTCCACTTT.

The V and J genes are TRBV10-1 and TRBJ1-6; D remains ambiguous. CDR1 and CDR2 (germline): WNHNN, SYGVQD (reference sequence). The CDR3 runs 11 residues. The V gene lost 9 bases and the J gene lost 10 bases, with 10 bases spanning the gap. DNA of the CDR3: TGCGCCAGGAAGGAGGGCTCACCCCTCCACTTT. This sequence encodes CARKEGSPLHF.

This clonotype was recorded at least ten times. A read error may account for a junction end that differs from germline. This chain connects TRBV7-3 to TRBJ2-1; perhaps TRBD2 as D (6 bases). The CDR3 has 16 residues. CDR1 SGHTA and CDR2 FQGTGA come from the germline V gene. The CDR3 reads CASSLTGGTGVDEQFF. Written as DNA, the CDR3 is TGTGCCAGCAGCCTAACCGGGGGTACGGGAGTGGATGAGCAGTTCTTC.

This chain connects TRBV9 to TRBJ1-1; 7 bases agree with TRBD1. This CDR3 is 14 amino acids long. Looked up from germline, CDR1 is SGDLS and CDR2 is YYNGEE. V lost 0 bases, J lost 1 base, and 0 bases stayed unmatched. The CDR3 loop is CASSVGQGNTEAFF. CDR3 nucleotide sequence: TGTGCCAGCAGCGTAGGACAGGGGAACACTGAAGCTTTCTTT.

This clonotype was detected ten times or more. The rearrangement links TRBV4-2 to TRBJ1-2; 9 bases align to TRBD1. Germline loops: CDR1 LGHNA, CDR2 YNFKEQ. The CDR3 is made up of 17 amino acids. Trimming at V came to 6 bases and at J to 1 base, leaving 12 bases not matched to a gene. CDR3 sequence (DNA): TGTGCCAGCAGAAGACCACAAGGGGACAGGGTTAACTATGGCTACACCTTC. Translated: CASRRPQGDRVNYGYTF.